This T cell receptor beta chain was sequenced in a study of T cells in narcolepsy. Study-level findings and limits: Same-patient CSF and blood CD4+ T cell clonotypes included HCRT-specific and TRIB2-specific autoreactive ones. Some memory CD4+ repertoires had no autoreactive clone sequences.

Clones were sequenced by immunoSEQ multiplex PCR, and TCRdb holds only the in-frame ones, with some missing. The data show roughly 40,000 clones, 70% to 85% seen once. With respect to this clone: The antigen remains undetermined.

The CDR3 extends over 14 amino acids. The germline gives CDR1 SGHAT, CDR2 FQNNGV. The V and J ends lost 5 bases and 6 bases, in that order; junction bases with no gene match: 8. The chain combines TRBV11-2 with TRBJ2-7; 9 bases are a match to TRBD1. The source is a human donor with narcolepsy. The specimen sequenced was CD45RA- memory CD4+ T cells from PBMCs. As DNA, the CDR3 is TGTGCCAGCAGCACCGGACAGGGGTCCGGCGAGCAGTACTTC. Its protein is CASSTGQGSGEQYF.